This T cell receptor (beta chain) was captured in a study of T cells in Graves' hyperthyroidism and ophthalmopathy. V was trimmed by 4 bases and J by 0 bases, leaving 10 bases between them. CDR3 length: 13 residues. Germline CDR1 SQVTM, CDR2 ANQGSEA. Study-wide findings and caveats: Most thyroid clonotypes with frequency above 0.001 were detected in blood.

Regions amplified from RNA transcripts were the TCR beta CDR3 regions. Initially, a first-round RT-PCR of the TCR CDR3 employed the HTBI primer set. Each CDR3 protein gets one entry after TCRdb re-called the multiplex PCR reads with MiXCR. Seen here are over 650,000 distinct CDR3 sequences, approximately 16% observed once, and the top ten hold approximately 8%. With respect to this clonotype: Antigen specificity is unknown.

PBMCs came from over 8.5 ml fresh peripheral blood. The chain links TRBV29-1 to TRBJ2-7, with D perhaps TRBD2 (5 bases). The TCR sequence derives from a man aged 18 to 30 with Graves' hyperthyroidism. Sample: blood. CDR3 in DNA: TGCAGCGTTGTTCTCGGGAACTCCTACGAGCAGTACTTC. Residues: CSVVLGNSYEQYF.